The 17 T cell receptor beta chains reported below all come from one sample, sequenced in a study of molecular identifiers for immune sequencing clone quantification (dated by TCRdb to the late 2010s). The library was made by PCR. Reads for this sample came from a NextSeq 500. Through fastp at Q25 and MiXCR, TCRdb rebuilt clones from the public reads, retaining in-frame beta chains. Entries that share a CDR3 protein sequence are merged under the most common genes and DNA. A total of 85,000 to 90,000 distinct CDR3 sequences appear in this sample, around 27% of them only once. Of the sample, roughly 0.8% is held by the ten largest clones. Material for sequencing was naive CD8+ T cells from blood, with Jurkat cell RNA spiked in. The cell subset or site tag for this specimen amounts to: FACS-sorted CD8+CD4-CCR7+CD45RA+ naive T cells. These receptors were obtained from a human donor in good health. Some libraries in this study had Jurkat cell RNA spiked in.

About this clonotype itself: The germline gene is not matched at one end of the junction; a read error may be the cause. V gene TRBV5-6 combines with J gene TRBJ1-4; D remains ambiguous. The CDR3 loop spans 13 amino acids. Germline CDR1 reads SGHDT; CDR2 reads YYEEEE. CDR3 residues: CASSLGRSEKLLF. The CDR3 DNA sequence: TGTGCCAGCAGCTTGGGACGCAGTGAAAAACTGCTTTTT.

As concerns this clonotype: A much larger clone sits a single nucleotide away, making a read error possible. The conserved closing phenylalanine or tryptophan is absent in this CDR3, likely reflecting a read error. The chain employs TRBV9 and TRBJ2-7; 11 nucleotides match TRBD1. The V and J ends lost 2 bases and 2 bases, in that order; junction bases with no gene match: 6. The germline gives CDR1 SGDLS, CDR2 YYNGEE. The CDR3 covers 16 residues. The CDR3 DNA follows: TGTGCCAGCAGCGTGGGACAGGGGGAAACCACCTACGAGCAGTACTCC. Translated: CASSVGQGETTYEQYS.

Remarks on this clonotype: A single base separates this from a much larger clone, so it may be a read error. The rearrangement links TRBV6-2 or TRBV6-3 to TRBJ2-7; TRBD2 aligns across 9 bases. Germline V gene lookup returns CDR1 MNHEY and CDR2 SVGEGT. With V trimmed by 8 bases and J by 3 bases, 8 bases remained unmatched. The CDR3 runs to 14 residues. CDR3: CASGVSGGIYEQYF. In DNA, the CDR3 is TGTGCCAGCGGTGTCAGCGGGGGGATCTACGAGCAGTACTTC.

This clonotype was seen ten or more times. V usage is TRBV28 and J usage is TRBJ2-7, with 14 bases fitting TRBD2. Losses at the gene ends were 5 bases for V and 1 base for J; bases not matched to a gene: 10. Per the germline V gene, CDR1 is MDHEN and CDR2 is SYDVKM. The CDR3 spans 18 residues. The chain's CDR3 is CASSPTGLAGEGSYEQYF. The CDR3 DNA sequence: TGTGCCAGCAGTCCAACGGGACTAGCGGGAGAAGGGTCCTACGAGCAGTACTTC.

About this clonotype: A much larger clone lies one base from this, so it may be a read error. The rearrangement joins TRBV27 to TRBJ2-5; D unclear. Germline-derived CDR1 and CDR2 are MNHEY and SMNVEV (reference sequence). Trimming shortened V by 0 bases and J by 2 bases, and 10 bases separated the two germline ends. The CDR3 runs 15 residues. The CDR3 DNA reads as TGTGCCAGCAGTTTATCGGCCCCCCCGCAAGAGACCCAGTACTTC. It translates to CASSLSAPPQETQYF.

Details on this clonotype: This sequence may be a read error, since a much larger clone differs from it by one base. The chain employs TRBV7-6 and TRBJ1-5, with a tentative D call TRBD1 (5 bases). V gave up 5 bases and J gave up 8 bases, with 13 bases separating them. Germline V gives CDR1 SGHVS, CDR2 FNYEAQ. This CDR3 spans 13 amino acids. The CDR3: CASSIDRGEPQHF. The CDR3 DNA follows: TGTGCCAGCAGCATCGACCGGGGGGAGCCCCAGCATTTT.

At least ten counts were recorded for this clonotype. The chain couples TRBV29-1 to TRBJ2-5; D ambiguous. The germline V and J ends were trimmed by 4 bases and 2 bases, with 5 bases remaining between them. CDR1 is SQVTM, CDR2 ANQGSEA, per germline. The length of the CDR3 is 11 residues. In DNA, the CDR3 is TGCAGCGTTGGGGGACAAGAGACCCAGTACTTC. Translating gives CSVGGQETQYF.

This clonotype was detected once. A read error is possible here, since a much larger clone lies one base away. The chain links TRBV2 to TRBJ2-5; D gene unclear. CDR1 SNHLY and CDR2 FYNNEI come from the germline V gene. The CDR3 length is 12 residues. The CDR3 DNA sequence: TGTGCCAGCAGCGACACTCAAGAGGCCCAGTACTTC. This gives the protein CASSDTQEAQYF.

The CDR3: CASSQDWDAGYEQYF. Here the CDR3 DNA reads TGCGCCAGCAGCCAAGATTGGGACGCGGGCTACGAGCAGTACTTC. The rearrangement uses TRBV4-3 and TRBJ2-7; D is tentatively TRBD1 or TRBD2 (5 bases each). CDR3 size: 15 residues. Germline V CDR1 and CDR2: LGHNA, YSLEER. Trimming pared 0 bases from V and 3 bases from J, leaving 12 bases between.

The rearrangement uses TRBV19 and TRBJ2-1; D could derive from TRBD1 or TRBD2 (5 bases each). Germline CDR1 and CDR2: LNHDA and SQIVND (reference sequence). Trimming pared 2 bases from V and 0 bases from J, leaving 11 bases between. This CDR3 spans 16 amino acids. CDR3 DNA: TGTGCCAGTAGTATATCCCGGGGCCTCTCCTACAATGAGCAGTTCTTC. Translated: CASSISRGLSYNEQFF.

To note about this clonotype: This may stem from a read error, because a much larger clone lies one nucleotide away. V gene TRBV25-1 combines with J gene TRBJ2-7; weak D call: TRBD1 (6 bases). Germline V lookup: CDR1 MGHDK, CDR2 SYGVNS. Trimming shortened V by 6 bases and J by 0 bases, and 15 bases separated the two germline ends. The CDR3 is made up of 15 amino acids. The CDR3, as DNA: TGTGCCAGCAGCGGGGACACCGACGGCTCCTACGAGCAGTACTTC. As protein: CASSGDTDGSYEQYF.

Turning to this clonotype: A read error may explain this, as a much larger clone is one base away. The J gene is TRBJ2-2, the V gene TRBV9; D uncertain. The germline V gene has CDR1 SGDLS and CDR2 YYNGEE. There are 16 residues in the CDR3. The CDR3 is CASSEQFGRNAGELFF. In DNA, the CDR3 is TGTGCCAGCAGCGAACAGTTTGGGCGGAACGCCGGGGAGCTGTTTTTT.

The chain has TRBV11-2 and TRBJ1-6; D remains ambiguous. Germline V CDR1 and CDR2: SGHAT, FQNNGV. Trimming stripped 3 bases from V and 1 base from J, with 13 bases between. This CDR3 region has 17 residues. DNA for the CDR3: TGTGCCAGCAGCTTGGGCGCGGGCGCTTCCTATAATTCACCCCTCCACTTT. This gives the protein CASSLGAGASYNSPLHF.

The chain combines TRBV5-1 with TRBJ2-3, with D unclear. Trimming stripped 0 bases from V and 2 bases from J, with 7 bases between. CDR1 is SGHRS, CDR2 YFSETQ, per germline. The CDR3 has 14 residues. CDR3 amino acids: CASSLVGHTDTQYF. As DNA, the CDR3 is TGCGCCAGCAGCTTGGTGGGTCACACAGATACGCAGTATTTT.

This clonotype was observed a handful of times. The rearrangement links TRBV16 to TRBJ2-2; D unclear. Deletions cut 0 bases from V and 7 bases from J, with 3 bases between. Germline lookup yields CDR1 KGHSY and CDR2 FQNENV. This CDR3 region has 12 residues. CDR3 bases: TGTGCCAGCAGCCAATCGTACGGGGAGCTGTTTTTT. This encodes CASSQSYGELFF. Using reference TRBV16 and TRBJ2-2 for the parts outside the CDR3, the full variable domain is GEEVAQTPKHLVRGEGQKAKLYCAPIKGHSYVFWYQQVLKNEFKFLISFQNENVFDETGMPKERFSAKCLPNSPCSLEIQATKLEDSAVYFCASSQSYGELFFGEGSRLTVL.

This clonotype was detected many times. V usage is TRBV5-1 and J usage is TRBJ2-7; 7 nucleotides line up with TRBD1. J was trimmed by 2 bases and V by 0 bases; bases with no gene match: 2. CDR3 size: 14 residues. The germline V gene encodes CDR1 SGHRS and CDR2 YFSETQ. CDR3 nucleotide sequence: TGCGCCAGCAGCTTGGTCCAGGGGGCCTACGAGCAGTACTTC. Amino acids: CASSLVQGAYEQYF.

As concerns this clonotype: The CDR3 does not close with the conserved phenylalanine or tryptophan, likely indicating a read error. The limits of the CDR3 on the DNA are not certain, so only TCRdb's listed CDR3 is given. This chain joins TRBV13 and TRBJ2-1; the table gives TRBD2 as D, unverified against the DNA. 14 amino acids form the CDR3, both terminal residues included. Germline-derived CDR1 and CDR2 are PRHDT and FYEKMQ (reference sequence). CDR3 loop: CANSPQSVLAGPQV.